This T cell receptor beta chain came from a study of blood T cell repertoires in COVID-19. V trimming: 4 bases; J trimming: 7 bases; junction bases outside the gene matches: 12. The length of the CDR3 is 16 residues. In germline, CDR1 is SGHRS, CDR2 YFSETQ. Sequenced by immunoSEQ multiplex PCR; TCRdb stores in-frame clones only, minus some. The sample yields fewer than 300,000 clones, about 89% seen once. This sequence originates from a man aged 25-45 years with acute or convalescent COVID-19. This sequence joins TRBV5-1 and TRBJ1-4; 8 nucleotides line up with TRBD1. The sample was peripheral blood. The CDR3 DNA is TGCGCCAGCAGCCCCTGGACAGGGCGGGGCGGTGAAAAACTGTTTTTT. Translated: CASSPWTGRGGEKLFF.